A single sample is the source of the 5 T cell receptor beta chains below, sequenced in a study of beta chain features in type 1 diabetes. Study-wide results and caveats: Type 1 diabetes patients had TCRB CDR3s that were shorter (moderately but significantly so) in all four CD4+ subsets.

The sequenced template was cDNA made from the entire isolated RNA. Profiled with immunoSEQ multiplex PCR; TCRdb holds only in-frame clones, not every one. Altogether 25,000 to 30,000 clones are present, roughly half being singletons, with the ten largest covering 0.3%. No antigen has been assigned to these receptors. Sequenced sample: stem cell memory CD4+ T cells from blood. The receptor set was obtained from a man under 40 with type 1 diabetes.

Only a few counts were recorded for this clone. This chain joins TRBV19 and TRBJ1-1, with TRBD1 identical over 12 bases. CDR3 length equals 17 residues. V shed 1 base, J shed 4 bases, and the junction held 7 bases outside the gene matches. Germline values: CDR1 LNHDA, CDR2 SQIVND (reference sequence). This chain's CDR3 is CASSIVRGTGGFTEAFF. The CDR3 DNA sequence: TGTGCCAGTAGTATAGTTCGCGGGACAGGGGGCTTCACTGAAGCTTTCTTT.

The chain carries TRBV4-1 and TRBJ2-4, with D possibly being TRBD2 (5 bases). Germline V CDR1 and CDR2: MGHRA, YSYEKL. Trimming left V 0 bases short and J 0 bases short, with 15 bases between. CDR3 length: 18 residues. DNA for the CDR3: TGCGCCAGCAGCCAAGATCGGGGAGAAAGTTTAGCCAAAAACATTCAGTACTTC. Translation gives CASSQDRGESLAKNIQYF.

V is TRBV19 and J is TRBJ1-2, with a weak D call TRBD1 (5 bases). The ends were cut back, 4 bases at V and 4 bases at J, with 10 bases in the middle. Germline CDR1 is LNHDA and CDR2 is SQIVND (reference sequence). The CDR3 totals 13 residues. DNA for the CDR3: TGTGCCAGTAGTACCAGGGCAAGCTATGGCTACACCTTC. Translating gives CASSTRASYGYTF.

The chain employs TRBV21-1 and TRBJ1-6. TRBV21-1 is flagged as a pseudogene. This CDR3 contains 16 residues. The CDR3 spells CASSKIVGGTNSPLHF. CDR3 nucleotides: TGTGCCAGCAGCAAAATAGTCGGCGGAACTAATTCACCCCTCCACTTT.

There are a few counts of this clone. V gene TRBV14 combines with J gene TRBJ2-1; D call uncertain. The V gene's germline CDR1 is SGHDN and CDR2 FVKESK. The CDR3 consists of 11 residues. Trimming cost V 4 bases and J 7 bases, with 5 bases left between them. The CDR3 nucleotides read TGTGCCAGCAGCCGCAGGAATGAGCAGTTCTTC. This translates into CASSRRNEQFF.